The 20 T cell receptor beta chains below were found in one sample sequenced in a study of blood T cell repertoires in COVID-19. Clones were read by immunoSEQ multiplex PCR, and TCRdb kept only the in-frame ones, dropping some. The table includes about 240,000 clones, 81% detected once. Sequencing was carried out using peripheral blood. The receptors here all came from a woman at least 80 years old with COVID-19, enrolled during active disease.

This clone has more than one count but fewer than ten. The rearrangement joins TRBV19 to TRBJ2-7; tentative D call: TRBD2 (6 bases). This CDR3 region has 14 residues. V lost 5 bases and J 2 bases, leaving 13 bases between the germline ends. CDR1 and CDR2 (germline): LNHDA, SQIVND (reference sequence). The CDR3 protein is CASSVRDSPYEQYF. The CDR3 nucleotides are TGTGCCAGTAGTGTCCGGGACTCCCCCTACGAGCAGTACTTC.

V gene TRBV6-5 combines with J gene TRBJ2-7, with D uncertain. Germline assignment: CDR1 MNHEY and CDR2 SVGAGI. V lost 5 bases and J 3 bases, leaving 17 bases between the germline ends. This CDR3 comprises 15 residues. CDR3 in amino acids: CASSTALGVNYEQYF. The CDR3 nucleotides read TGTGCCAGCAGTACTGCTCTAGGCGTAAACTACGAGCAGTACTTC.

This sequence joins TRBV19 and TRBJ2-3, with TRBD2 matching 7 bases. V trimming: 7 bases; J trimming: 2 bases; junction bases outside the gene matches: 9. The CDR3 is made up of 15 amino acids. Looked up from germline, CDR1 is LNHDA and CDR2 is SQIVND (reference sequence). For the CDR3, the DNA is TGTGCCAGTATCGGAAGCGGGGCTTTCACAGATACGCAGTATTTT. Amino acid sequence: CASIGSGAFTDTQYF.

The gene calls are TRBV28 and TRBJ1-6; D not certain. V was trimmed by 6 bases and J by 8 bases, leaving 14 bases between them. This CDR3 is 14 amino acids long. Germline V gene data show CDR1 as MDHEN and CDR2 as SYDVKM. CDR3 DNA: TGTGCCAGCAGGCCTGTGAGGCCCGATTCACCCCTCCACTTT. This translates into CASRPVRPDSPLHF.

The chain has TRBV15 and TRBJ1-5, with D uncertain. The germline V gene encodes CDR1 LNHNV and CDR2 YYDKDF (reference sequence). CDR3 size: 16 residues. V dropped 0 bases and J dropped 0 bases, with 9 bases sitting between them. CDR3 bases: TGTGCCACCAGCAGAGACGGCGGTTATAGCAATCAGCCCCAGCATTTT. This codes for CATSRDGGYSNQPQHF.

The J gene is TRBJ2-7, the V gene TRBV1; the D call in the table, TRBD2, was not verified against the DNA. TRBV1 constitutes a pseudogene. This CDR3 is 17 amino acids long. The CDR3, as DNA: TGCACCAGCATCCTCGGACTAGCGGGGCCGGCAAGAGGCGAGCAGTACTTC. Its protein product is CTSILGLAGPARGEQYF.

The CDR3 loop reads CASSLGLLNTGELFF. As DNA, the CDR3 is TGCGCCAGCAGCTTAGGACTCCTTAACACCGGGGAGCTGTTTTTT. The chain recombines TRBV5-1 with TRBJ2-2; tentative D call: TRBD2 (5 bases). The CDR3 is made up of 15 amino acids. Trimming cost V 2 bases and J 2 bases, with 10 bases left between them. In germline, CDR1 is SGHRS, CDR2 YFSETQ.

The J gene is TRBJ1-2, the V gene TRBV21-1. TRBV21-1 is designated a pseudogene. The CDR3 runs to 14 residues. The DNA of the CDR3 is TGTGCCAGCAGCAATTGTGGCGGACTATGTGGCTACACCTTC. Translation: CASSNCGGLCGYTF.

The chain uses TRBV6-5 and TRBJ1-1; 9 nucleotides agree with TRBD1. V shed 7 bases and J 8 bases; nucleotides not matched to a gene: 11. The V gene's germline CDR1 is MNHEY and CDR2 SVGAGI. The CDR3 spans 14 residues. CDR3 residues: CASKQGAPSSEAFF. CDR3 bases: TGTGCCAGCAAACAGGGGGCCCCCTCCTCCGAAGCTTTCTTT.

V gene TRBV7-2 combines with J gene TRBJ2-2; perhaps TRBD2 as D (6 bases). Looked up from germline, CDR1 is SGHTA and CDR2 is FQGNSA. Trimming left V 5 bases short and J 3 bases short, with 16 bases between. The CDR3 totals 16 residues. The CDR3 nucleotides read TGTGCCAGCAGCCCGGCCAACAGGAGGGACACCGGGGAGCTGTTTTTT. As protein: CASSPANRRDTGELFF.

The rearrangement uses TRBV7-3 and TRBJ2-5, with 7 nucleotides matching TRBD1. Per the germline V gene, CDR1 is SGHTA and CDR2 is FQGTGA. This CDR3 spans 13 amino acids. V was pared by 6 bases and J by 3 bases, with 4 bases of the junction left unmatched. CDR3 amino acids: CASRPGTEETQYF. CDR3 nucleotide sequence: TGTGCCAGCAGGCCGGGGACAGAAGAGACCCAGTACTTC.

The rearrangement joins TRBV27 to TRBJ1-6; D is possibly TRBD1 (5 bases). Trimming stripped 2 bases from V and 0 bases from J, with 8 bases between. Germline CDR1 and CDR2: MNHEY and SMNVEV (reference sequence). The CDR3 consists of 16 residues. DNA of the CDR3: TGTGCCAGCAGTTTAGCAGGGCTCTCCTATAATTCACCCCTCCACTTT. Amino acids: CASSLAGLSYNSPLHF.

The chain's CDR3 is CASSQRGGAGWTDTQYF. Written as DNA, the CDR3 is TGTGCCAGCAGCCAACGAGGGGGCGCAGGGTGGACAGATACGCAGTATTTT. The rearrangement links TRBV14 to TRBJ2-3; TRBD1 matches at 7 bases. Germline lookup yields CDR1 SGHDN and CDR2 FVKESK. Trimming took 2 bases from V and 3 from J; bases not matched to a gene: 11. The CDR3 is made up of 17 amino acids.

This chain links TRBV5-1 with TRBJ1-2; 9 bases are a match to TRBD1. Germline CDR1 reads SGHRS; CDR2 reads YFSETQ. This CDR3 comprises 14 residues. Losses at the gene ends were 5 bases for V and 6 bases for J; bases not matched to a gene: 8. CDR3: CASRNGTGNHGYTF. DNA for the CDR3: TGCGCCAGCAGAAACGGGACAGGGAACCATGGCTACACCTTC. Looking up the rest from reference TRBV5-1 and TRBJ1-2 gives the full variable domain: KAGVTQTPRYLIKTRGQQVTLSCSPISGHRSVSWYQQTPGQGLQFLFEYFSETQRNKGNFPGRFSGRQFSNSRSEMNVSTLELGDSALYLCASRNGTGNHGYTFGSGTRLTVV.

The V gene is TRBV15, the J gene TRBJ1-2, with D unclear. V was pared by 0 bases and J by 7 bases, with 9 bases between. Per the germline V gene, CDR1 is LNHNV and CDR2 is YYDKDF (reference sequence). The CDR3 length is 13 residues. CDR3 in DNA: TGTGCCACCAGCAGAGATCCGGTGGTTGGCTACACCTTC. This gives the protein CATSRDPVVGYTF.

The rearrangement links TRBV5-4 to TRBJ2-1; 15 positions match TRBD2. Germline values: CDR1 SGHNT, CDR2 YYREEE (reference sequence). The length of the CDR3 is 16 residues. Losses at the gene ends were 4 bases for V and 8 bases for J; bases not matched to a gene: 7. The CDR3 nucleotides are TGTGCCAGCAGCCCCCCGGGACTAGCGGGAGGTCATGAGCAGTTCTTC. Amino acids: CASSPPGLAGGHEQFF.

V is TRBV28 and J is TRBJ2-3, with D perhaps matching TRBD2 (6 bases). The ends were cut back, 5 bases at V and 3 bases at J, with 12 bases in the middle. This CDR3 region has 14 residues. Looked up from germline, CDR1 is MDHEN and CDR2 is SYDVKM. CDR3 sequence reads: CASSGGSVTDTQYF. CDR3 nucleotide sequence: TGTGCCAGCAGTGGGGGGAGCGTAACAGATACGCAGTATTTT.

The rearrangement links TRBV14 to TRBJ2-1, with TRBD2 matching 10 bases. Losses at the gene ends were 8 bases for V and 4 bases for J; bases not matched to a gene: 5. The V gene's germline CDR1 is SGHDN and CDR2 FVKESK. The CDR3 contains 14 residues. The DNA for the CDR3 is TGTGCCAGCGGGAAGCGGGGGGGGTACAATGAGCAGTTCTTC. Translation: CASGKRGGYNEQFF.

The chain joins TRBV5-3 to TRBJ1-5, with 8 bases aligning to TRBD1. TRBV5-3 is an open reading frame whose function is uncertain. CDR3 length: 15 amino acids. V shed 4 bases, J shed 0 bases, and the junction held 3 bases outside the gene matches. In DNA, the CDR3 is TGTGCCAGAAGCGCGGACAGGGTTAGCAATCAGCCCCAGCATTTT. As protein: CARSADRVSNQPQHF.

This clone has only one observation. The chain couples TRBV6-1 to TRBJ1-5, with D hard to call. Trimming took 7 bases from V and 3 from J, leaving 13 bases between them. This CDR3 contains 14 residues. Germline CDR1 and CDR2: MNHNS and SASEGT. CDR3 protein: CASTADKINQPQHF. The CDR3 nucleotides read TGTGCCAGCACCGCAGACAAGATCAATCAGCCCCAGCATTTT.